A single sample gave rise to the 26 T cell receptor beta chains below, sequenced in a study of blood T cell repertoires in COVID-19. TCRdb keeps only in-frame clones here, not all; method: immunoSEQ multiplex PCR. The sample holds fewer than 250,000 clones, around 81% seen once. Sequenced input: peripheral blood. Receptors were obtained from a woman aged 55-70 years with active or convalescent COVID-19.

The chain links TRBV11-3 to TRBJ2-3; a weak D match, TRBD2 (6 bases). The CDR3 totals 15 residues. CDR1 is SGHNT and CDR2 is YENEEA in the germline V gene. V was shortened by 3 bases and J by 4 bases, with 14 bases between the two germline ends. The CDR3 region is CASSFTSLGADTQYF. The CDR3 DNA is TGTGCCAGCAGCTTTACTAGCCTTGGGGCAGATACGCAGTATTTT.

The genes are TRBV30 and TRBJ1-6; D perhaps matches TRBD1 (6 bases). V lost 5 bases and J 9 bases, leaving 17 bases between the germline ends. CDR1 is GTSNPN, CDR2 SVGIG, per germline (reference sequence). The CDR3 is made up of 14 amino acids. DNA of the CDR3: TGTGCCTGGTCAACACAGGGTCTAGGTTCACCCCTCCACTTT. It translates to CAWSTQGLGSPLHF.

For this clone: One end of the junction is discordant with germline, which a read error may explain. This sequence joins TRBV7-7 and TRBJ2-2; TRBD1 aligns across 8 bases. The CDR3 has 17 amino acids. CDR1 SSHAT and CDR2 FNYEAQ come from the germline V gene (reference sequence). CDR3 region: CASSRTGQVISTGELFF. The CDR3 bases are TGTGCTAGCAGCCGGACGGGACAGGTAATCTCCACCGGGGAGCTGTTTTTT.

In DNA, the CDR3 is TGCGCCAGCAGCCCCGGGACTAGCGGGAGGGGTTACGAGCAGTACTTC. It yields the protein CASSPGTSGRGYEQYF. The chain joins TRBV10-2 to TRBJ2-7, with 16 bases identical to TRBD2. The CDR3 spans 16 residues. V trimming: 6 bases; J trimming: 4 bases; junction bases outside the gene matches: 6. Germline V gene sequence: CDR1 WSHSY, CDR2 SAAADI.

The chain is built from TRBV28 and TRBJ1-3, with D unresolved. Trimming left V 2 bases short and J 4 bases short, with 6 bases between. Per germline, CDR1 MDHEN and CDR2 SYDVKM. The CDR3 extends over 13 amino acids. The CDR3 here is CASSLVSGNTIYF. The CDR3 DNA sequence: TGTGCCAGCAGTTTAGTCTCGGGAAACACCATATATTTT.

This clone was found once. The genes are TRBV2 and TRBJ1-1; 7 positions match TRBD1. The germline V gene encodes CDR1 SNHLY and CDR2 FYNNEI. This CDR3 comprises 14 residues. Losses at the gene ends were 1 base for V and 1 base for J; bases not matched to a gene: 0. CDR3 in amino acids: CASSEDRGNTEAFF. The DNA for the CDR3 is TGTGCCAGCAGTGAAGACAGGGGGAACACTGAAGCTTTCTTT.

The chain recombines TRBV5-6 with TRBJ1-2; D call uncertain. This CDR3 region has 15 residues. Deletions cut 4 bases from V and 4 bases from J, with 17 bases between. Germline values: CDR1 SGHDT, CDR2 YYEEEE. CDR3 nucleotides: TGTGCCAGCAGCGGAGATGGTGCCGCTAGCTATGGCTACACCTTC. This translates into CASSGDGAASYGYTF.

The chain is built from TRBV12-5 and TRBJ2-1; 12 bases match TRBD1. The length of the CDR3 is 18 residues. The trim removed 0 bases at V and 4 bases at J, leaving 7 bases unmatched. CDR1 is LGHNT, CDR2 FRNRAP, per germline. The CDR3 protein is CASGLVRGQGAFYNEQFF. The CDR3 nucleotides are TGTGCTAGTGGTTTGGTAAGGGGACAGGGGGCATTTTACAATGAGCAGTTCTTC.

There are a few counts of this clone. Being one base from a much bigger clone, this may be a read error. The chain couples TRBV4-2 to TRBJ2-7; 12 bases agree with TRBD2. The germline CDR1 and CDR2 sequences are LGHNA and YNFKEQ. The CDR3 has 17 residues. CDR3 in DNA: TGTGCCAGCAGCCAGCAAGCGCTAGCGGGAGGGTCCTACAAGCAGTACTTC. Translated: CASSQQALAGGSYKQYF.

The chain recombines TRBV28 with TRBJ2-1; TRBD2 agrees at 7 bases. J gave up 7 bases and V 5 bases, and 14 bases lay outside the gene matches. CDR3 length equals 16 residues. The germline V gene encodes CDR1 MDHEN and CDR2 SYDVKM. CDR3 residues: CASSPGGGPVMNEQFF. CDR3 DNA sequence: TGTGCCAGCAGTCCCGGGGGAGGGCCAGTAATGAATGAGCAGTTCTTC.

The rearrangement joins TRBV12-5 to TRBJ2-2; a weak D match, TRBD1 (5 bases). CDR3 length: 14 amino acids. The V end lost 2 bases, the J end lost 1 base, and 5 bases lay between the germline ends. Germline V lookup: CDR1 LGHNT, CDR2 FRNRAP. The CDR3 nucleotides are TGTGCTAGTGGTTTGACAGGGAACACCGGGGAGCTGTTTTTT. As protein: CASGLTGNTGELFF.

The V gene is TRBV30, the J gene TRBJ2-1, with 10 positions matching TRBD2. The germline gives CDR1 GTSNPN, CDR2 SVGIG (reference sequence). V lost 0 bases, J lost 12 bases, and 8 bases stayed unmatched. The CDR3 runs 14 residues. The CDR3 region is CAWSVSGRAPWQFF. CDR3 DNA: TGTGCCTGGAGTGTAAGCGGGAGGGCCCCTTGGCAGTTCTTC.

CDR3 sequence (DNA): TGTGCCAGCAGCGGCGTAGCGGTCCCAATCCAAGAGACCCAGTACTTC. It translates to CASSGVAVPIQETQYF. V and J are TRBV7-2 and TRBJ2-5; weak D call: TRBD2 (6 bases). The germline gives CDR1 SGHTA, CDR2 FQGNSA. The CDR3 consists of 16 residues. V lost 5 bases to trimming and J lost 1 base, with 17 bases between them.

The chain joins TRBV5-1 to TRBJ2-5; no clear D. Trimming removed 0 bases at V and 0 bases at J, with 9 bases between. This CDR3 has 15 residues. The germline gives CDR1 SGHRS, CDR2 YFSETQ. CDR3 DNA sequence: TGCGCCAGCAGCTTGGAATCCCAGGACCAAGAGACCCAGTACTTC. Translated, it gives CASSLESQDQETQYF.

The chain employs TRBV7-8 and TRBJ2-3, with 8 bases that match TRBD2. V lost 0 bases, J lost 5 bases, and 10 bases stayed unmatched. CDR1 SGHVS and CDR2 FQNEAQ come from the germline V gene. The CDR3 contains 17 residues. CDR3 DNA sequence: TGTGCCAGCAGCTTAGCTCGGGGGGGCCTGGGTGTAGATACGCAGTATTTT. This codes for CASSLARGGLGVDTQYF. The full variable domain, completed using reference TRBV7-8 and TRBJ2-3, is GAGVSQSPRYKVAKRGQDVALRCDPISGHVSLFWYQQALGQGPEFLTYFQNEAQLDKSGLPSDRFFAERPEGSVSTLKIQRTQQEDSAVYLCASSLARGGLGVDTQYFGPGTRLTVL.

This clone was seen a handful of times. The chain has TRBV9 and TRBJ1-2; 9 bases line up with TRBD1. V dropped 4 bases and J dropped 5; count of bases not matched to a gene: 6. Germline CDR1 reads SGDLS; CDR2 reads YYNGEE. CDR3 length: 14 amino acids. The CDR3 DNA is TGTGCCAGCAGCTCAACAGGGGGCAGTTATGGCTACACCTTC. It specifies CASSSTGGSYGYTF.

The CDR3 DNA sequence: TGCGCCAGCAGCTTGGCCTTGGGGACTCCGTCAAATGAGCAGTTCTTC. This translates into CASSLALGTPSNEQFF. The chain employs TRBV5-1 and TRBJ2-1; the D gene is possibly TRBD2 (6 bases). The CDR3 has 16 residues. Germline CDR1 is SGHRS and CDR2 is YFSETQ. Trimming took 0 bases from V and 7 from J, leaving 17 bases between them.

The chain has TRBV28 and TRBJ2-1; 8 bases are shared with TRBD2. Per germline, CDR1 MDHEN and CDR2 SYDVKM. The ends lost 5 bases at V and 7 bases at J; junction bases unmatched: 10. The CDR3 runs to 15 residues. CDR3 sequence (DNA): TGTGCCAGCAGTGTACTGACGGGGGGGCATAATGAGCAGTTCTTC. Encoded protein: CASSVLTGGHNEQFF.

The J gene is TRBJ2-5, the V gene TRBV4-1; 7 bases line up with TRBD1. Germline lookup yields CDR1 MGHRA and CDR2 YSYEKL. The V and J ends lost 2 bases and 5 bases, in that order; junction bases with no gene match: 5. The CDR3 is 14 amino acids. The CDR3 DNA reads as TGCGCCAGCAGCCAAAGGGCGACAGGGGAGACCCAGTACTTC. It codes for CASSQRATGETQYF.

V is TRBV2 and J is TRBJ2-7, with a weak D call TRBD1 (5 bases). Germline V gene sequence: CDR1 SNHLY, CDR2 FYNNEI. V was trimmed by 7 bases and J by 4 bases, leaving 5 bases between them. The CDR3 loop spans 10 amino acids. The CDR3: CASKGYEQYF. Written as DNA, the CDR3 is TGTGCCAGCAAGGGGTACGAGCAGTACTTC.

The V gene is TRBV7-8, the J gene TRBJ1-5, with a weak D call TRBD1 (6 bases). The V end lost 5 bases, the J end lost 0 bases, and 20 bases lay between the germline ends. CDR1 and CDR2 from the germline V gene are SGHVS and FQNEAQ. This CDR3 comprises 18 residues. The CDR3 region is CASSGALTGDYSNQPQHF. CDR3 sequence (DNA): TGTGCCAGCAGCGGGGCCCTGACAGGCGATTATAGCAATCAGCCCCAGCATTTT.

The genes are TRBV18 and TRBJ1-1, with 10 bases fitting TRBD1. Germline CDR1 and CDR2: KGHSH and LQKENI. The V and J ends lost 4 bases and 0 bases, in that order; junction bases with no gene match: 2. The CDR3 is made up of 15 amino acids. The DNA for the CDR3 is TGTGCCAGCTCACTGGGACAGGGGATGAACACTGAAGCTTTCTTT. Translating gives CASSLGQGMNTEAFF.

The genes are TRBV19 and TRBJ2-7; D is perhaps TRBD2 (6 bases). Germline V gives CDR1 LNHDA, CDR2 SQIVND (reference sequence). With 1 base removed from V and 5 bases from J, the gap between germline ends came to 12 bases. The length of the CDR3 is 14 residues. CDR3 in amino acids: CASSIGTKRDEQYF. The CDR3 DNA sequence: TGTGCCAGTAGTATAGGGACTAAGCGTGACGAGCAGTACTTC.

Notes on this clone: Other nucleotide sequences in the sample specify the same CDR3. The rearrangement links TRBV29-1 to TRBJ1-1, with 9 bases identical to TRBD1. From germline, CDR1 is SQVTM and CDR2 ANQGSEA. The CDR3 spans 12 residues. V trimming: 6 bases; J trimming: 5 bases; junction bases outside the gene matches: 4. CDR3 protein: CSVVTGGTEAFF. In DNA, the CDR3 is TGCAGCGTGGTGACAGGGGGGACTGAAGCTTTCTTT. The whole variable domain, filled in from reference TRBV29-1 and TRBJ1-1, reads SAVISQKPSRDICQRGTSLTIQCQVDSQVTMMFWYRQQPGQSLTLIATANQGSEATYESGFVIDKFPISRPNLTFSTLTVSNMSPEDSSIYLCSVVTGGTEAFFGQGTRLTVV.

The CDR3 sequence is CASAGTNNEQFF. The DNA for the CDR3 is TGTGCCAGCGCCGGGACTAACAATGAGCAGTTCTTC. This chain joins TRBV12-3 or TRBV12-4 and TRBJ2-1, with 7 bases identical to TRBD2. The CDR3 has 12 amino acids. Trimming at V came to 8 bases and at J to 5 bases, leaving 3 bases not matched to a gene.

The chain combines TRBV6-1 with TRBJ2-7, with 11 bases identical to TRBD2. Germline V gene lookup returns CDR1 MNHNS and CDR2 SASEGT. The CDR3 loop spans 18 amino acids. V lost 3 bases to trimming and J lost 1 base; unmatched junction nucleotides: 11. CDR3 in amino acids: CASSDPVSGRAGSYEQYF. DNA of the CDR3: TGTGCCAGCAGTGACCCTGTTAGCGGGAGGGCCGGGTCCTACGAGCAGTACTTC.